The 13 T cell receptor beta chains below all came from one sample that was sequenced in a study of cytomegalovirus exposure and HLA in healthy donors. PCR involved 60 Vbeta and 13 Jbeta primers. Assay: immunoSEQ multiplex PCR; the TCRdb copy retains only in-frame clones and omits some. Here the sample spans some 87,000 clones, about 74% being singletons. Sequencing was carried out using PBMCs. Receptors were obtained from a woman aged 45 to 65 in good health and CMV-seropositive.

This chain joins TRBV7-8 and TRBJ1-3, with 8 bases lining up with TRBD1. This CDR3 region has 17 residues. CDR1 SGHVS and CDR2 FQNEAQ come from the germline V gene. V dropped 2 bases and J dropped 4; count of bases not matched to a gene: 10. The CDR3 DNA reads as TGTGCCAGCAGCTTAACGAAACAGGGGGTGATAGGAAACACCATATATTTT. Its protein is CASSLTKQGVIGNTIYF. Together with reference TRBV7-8 and TRBJ1-3, the CDR3 gives the full variable domain: GAGVSQSPRYKVAKRGQDVALRCDPISGHVSLFWYQQALGQGPEFLTYFQNEAQLDKSGLPSDRFFAERPEGSVSTLKIQRTQQEDSAVYLCASSLTKQGVIGNTIYFGEGSWLTVV.

On this clone itself: Other DNA sequences from this sample encode an identical CDR3 as well. V and J are TRBV7-9 and TRBJ2-3; D gene unclear. With 5 bases removed from V and 4 bases from J, the gap between germline ends came to 7 bases. The CDR3 length is 12 residues. CDR1 SEHNR and CDR2 FQNEAQ come from the germline V gene (reference sequence). The DNA for the CDR3 is TGTGCCAGCAGCCCCCTCGCAGATACGCAGTATTTT. Its translation: CASSPLADTQYF.

The chain combines TRBV6-5 with TRBJ2-7; D not certain. CDR3 length equals 13 residues. V was clipped by 0 bases and J by 5 bases, with 8 bases between them. Looked up from germline, CDR1 is MNHEY and CDR2 is SVGAGI. The CDR3 region has the DNA TGTGCCAGCAGTTACTCTAACAGAAACGAGCAGTACTTC. It specifies CASSYSNRNEQYF.

This rearrangement joins TRBV29-1 to TRBJ2-2; the D gene is possibly TRBD1 (6 bases). The V and J ends lost 6 bases and 5 bases respectively, with 10 bases between them. Germline values: CDR1 SQVTM, CDR2 ANQGSEA. This CDR3 is built from 12 residues. The chain's CDR3 is CSVTGWTGELFF. CDR3 DNA: TGCAGCGTAACAGGGTGGACCGGGGAGCTGTTTTTT.

This chain links TRBV7-2 with TRBJ1-3; 7 bases match TRBD1. Trimming took 4 bases from V and 3 from J; bases not matched to a gene: 3. The V gene's germline CDR1 is SGHTA and CDR2 FQGNSA. The CDR3 extends over 14 amino acids. This chain's CDR3 is CASSSGQRGNTIYF. The CDR3, as DNA: TGTGCCAGCAGCTCGGGACAGCGTGGAAACACCATATATTTT.

The J gene is TRBJ2-7, the V gene TRBV29-1, with D perhaps TRBD1 (5 bases). V was shortened by 6 bases and J by 2 bases, with 11 bases between the two germline ends. The CDR3 has 12 residues. Looked up from germline, CDR1 is SQVTM and CDR2 is ANQGSEA. The CDR3 loop reads CSVSLTAYEQYF. The CDR3 DNA follows: TGCAGCGTATCCTTGACAGCCTACGAGCAGTACTTC.

The J gene is TRBJ1-5, the V gene TRBV27; tentatively, D is TRBD1 (5 bases). Trimming took off 3 bases at V and 5 bases at J, with 8 bases between the two ends. The CDR3 is made up of 13 amino acids. Germline CDR1 is MNHEY and CDR2 is SMNVEV (reference sequence). CDR3 nucleotides: TGTGCCAGCAGTTTTGGAGGGGATCAGCCCCAGCATTTT. This encodes CASSFGGDQPQHF.

V usage is TRBV6-5 and J usage is TRBJ2-7, with 7 bases that match TRBD2. The CDR3 has 15 residues. V shed 0 bases and J 7 bases; nucleotides not matched to a gene: 9. The V gene's germline CDR1 is MNHEY and CDR2 SVGAGI. CDR3 in amino acids: CASSYSMGGRDEQYF. The CDR3 coding sequence is TGTGCCAGCAGTTACTCGATGGGCGGGAGAGATGAGCAGTACTTC.

V usage is TRBV7-2 and J usage is TRBJ2-7; possible D gene TRBD2, 5 bases. The CDR3 length is 12 residues. Germline CDR1 SGHTA, CDR2 FQGNSA. V dropped 3 bases and J dropped 6 bases, with 9 bases sitting between them. CDR3 protein: CASSLRVGEQYF. The DNA of the CDR3 is TGTGCCAGCAGCTTGAGGGTCGGCGAGCAGTACTTC.

This CDR3 is CASSYRTSKDEQFF. The CDR3 DNA sequence: TGTGCCAGCAGTTACCGGACAAGTAAGGATGAGCAGTTCTTC. The chain has TRBV6-5 and TRBJ2-1, with D tentatively TRBD1 (5 bases). Trimming left V 2 bases short and J 8 bases short, with 13 bases between. This CDR3 has 14 amino acids. Germline lookup yields CDR1 MNHEY and CDR2 SVGAGI.

A note on this clone: Mismatch with germline at one junction end may stem from a read error. V is TRBV7-9 and J is TRBJ2-7, with 10 bases matching TRBD2. In germline, CDR1 is SEHNR, CDR2 FQNEAQ (reference sequence). The CDR3 consists of 15 residues. The CDR3 loop reads CSSSLSGLASYEQYF. In DNA, the CDR3 is TGTTCCAGCAGCTTATCGGGACTAGCGTCCTACGAGCAGTACTTC.

This clone occurred a few times. CDR3 residues: CASTPPTGIGYGYTF. As DNA, the CDR3 is TGTGCCAGTACTCCTCCCACAGGGATTGGCTATGGCTACACCTTC. V usage is TRBV19 and J usage is TRBJ1-2; the D gene is possibly TRBD1 (6 bases). The CDR3 loop spans 15 amino acids. V lost 7 bases, J lost 4 bases, and 19 bases lay in between. CDR1 and CDR2 (germline): LNHDA, SQIVND (reference sequence).

This chain connects TRBV19 to TRBJ1-1, with TRBD1 as a possible D gene (5 bases). The CDR3 has 17 amino acids. Germline V gene lookup returns CDR1 LNHDA and CDR2 SQIVND (reference sequence). The V end was cut by 5 bases, the J end by 1 base, with 20 bases between. The CDR3 DNA sequence: TGTGCCAGTAGTGGCCAATCGGTTCTTGGGGCGAACACTGAAGCTTTCTTT. As protein: CASSGQSVLGANTEAFF. The full variable domain, rest sourced from reference TRBV19 and TRBJ1-1, is DGGITQSPKYLFRKEGQNVTLSCEQNLNHDAMYWYRQDPGQGLRLIYYSQIVNDFQKGDIAEGYSVSREKKESFPLTVTSAQKNPTAFYLCASSGQSVLGANTEAFFGQGTRLTVV.